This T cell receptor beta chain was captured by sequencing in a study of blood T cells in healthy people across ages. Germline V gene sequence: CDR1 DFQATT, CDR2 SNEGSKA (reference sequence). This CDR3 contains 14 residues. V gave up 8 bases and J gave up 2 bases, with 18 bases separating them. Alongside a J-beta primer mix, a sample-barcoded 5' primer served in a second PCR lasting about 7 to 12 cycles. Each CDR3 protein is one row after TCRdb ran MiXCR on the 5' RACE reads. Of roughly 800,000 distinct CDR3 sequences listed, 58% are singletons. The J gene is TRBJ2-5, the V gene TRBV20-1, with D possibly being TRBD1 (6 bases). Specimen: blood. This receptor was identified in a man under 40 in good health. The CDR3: CSPNRAYTQETQYF. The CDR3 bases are TGCAGTCCCAACAGGGCATATACGCAAGAGACCCAGTACTTC.